This TCR beta chain was profiled in a study of OX40 agonist ivuxolimab in advanced cancers. At the level of the study: Dose-escalation subjects each had hepatocellular carcinoma, melanoma, renal cell or head and neck cancer. The study, taken as a whole, reports: At 0.1-3.0 mg/kg, partial responders had clonal expansion among the lowest observed. By week 6 at 0.1 to 3.0 mg/kg, blood CD4+ and CD8+ T cells had expanded clonally. Expanded clones tended on average to be more numerous among CD8+ T cells than CD4+.

This clone showed up just once. Its antigen is not known. Clones were sequenced by immunoSEQ multiplex PCR, and TCRdb holds only the in-frame ones, with some missing. Of approximately 67,000 clones in the sample, more than 75% were seen once. Looked up from germline, CDR1 is SGHDT and CDR2 is YYEEEE. The CDR3 has 15 residues. J gave up 4 bases and V 4 bases, and 11 bases lay outside the gene matches. The chain recombines TRBV5-6 with TRBJ2-7; 7 nucleotides match TRBD1. The sequenced sample was CD4+ or CD8+ T cells sorted from blood, obtained in a trial of the OX40 agonist ivuxolimab. This clonotype was sampled from an adult with an advanced solid tumor such as melanoma, head and neck, liver or kidney cancer. CDR3: CASSPPGTVPYEQYF. The CDR3 nucleotides are TGTGCCAGCAGCCCACCCGGGACAGTCCCATACGAGCAGTACTTC. Full variable domain (outside the CDR3, taken from reference TRBV5-6 and TRBJ2-7): DAGVTQSPTHLIKTRGQQVTLRCSPKSGHDTVSWYQQALGQGPQFIFQYYEEEERQRGNFPDRFSGHQFPNYSSELNVNALLLGDSALYLCASSPPGTVPYEQYFGPGTRLTVT.